Sequencing of this T cell receptor beta chain was carried out in a study of control samples from healthy donors and cancer patients. Repertoires were generated with immunoSEQ multiplex PCR, while TCRdb's copy carries only in-frame clones and drops some. The profile covers roughly 20,000 clones, with 84% appearing a single time and approximately 32% taken by the ten largest. V was cut by 3 bases and J by 4 bases, with 15 bases left in between. The CDR3 extends over 15 amino acids. Germline V gene sequence: CDR1 LGHNA, CDR2 YSLEER. The chain employs TRBV4-3 and TRBJ2-5, with D maybe TRBD1 (6 bases). The sequence was collected from an older woman with lung cancer. The sequenced sample consisted of PBMCs. The CDR3 sequence is CASSHATGFSETQYF. The CDR3 coding sequence is TGCGCCAGCAGCCATGCTACAGGGTTTTCAGAGACCCAGTACTTC.